Listed below are T cell receptor beta chains from one sample, sequenced in a study of OX40 agonist ivuxolimab in advanced cancers. Sequencing used immunoSEQ multiplex PCR; TCRdb keeps in-frame clones, though not all of them. The sample lists roughly 75,000 clones, 85% to 90% occurring once. Sequenced here: CD4+ or CD8+ T cells sorted from blood, sampled in a trial of the OX40 agonist ivuxolimab. The source of these receptors is an adult with an advanced solid tumor such as melanoma, head and neck, liver or kidney cancer. Both conserved end residues are part of each CDR3. Each record gives: CDR3 protein, D gene, V gene, clone size. D genes are given only for firm matches. Clone size appears in some rows only: once, few, many, or a class for an expanded clone.

cdr3_aa: CASRSQETQYF
d_call: .
v_call: TRBV18
clone_size: .

cdr3_aa: CASSQASGTGVTAYEQYF
d_call: TRBD1
v_call: TRBV4-1
clone_size: .

cdr3_aa: CATKSGAGGGETQYF
d_call: TRBD2
v_call: TRBV15
clone_size: .

cdr3_aa: CASSRFAGTGGAGTGELFF
d_call: TRBD1
v_call: TRBV14
clone_size: .

cdr3_aa: CASSSQGQTSYNEQFF
d_call: TRBD1
v_call: TRBV6-5
clone_size: .

cdr3_aa: CASSPGSGANVLTF
d_call: .
v_call: TRBV7-3
clone_size: .

cdr3_aa: CATSRVWGNTEAFF
d_call: .
v_call: TRBV15
clone_size: .

cdr3_aa: CASSLDPGQGAREQYF
d_call: TRBD1
v_call: TRBV7-9
clone_size: once

cdr3_aa: CASSLQRANEQFF
d_call: .
v_call: TRBV11-2
clone_size: .

cdr3_aa: CASRPLQGVTNTGELFF
d_call: TRBD1
v_call: TRBV11-3
clone_size: .

cdr3_aa: CASSLDDNWFYGYTF
d_call: .
v_call: TRBV7-9
clone_size: .

cdr3_aa: CASSFLLGQGAREQYF
d_call: TRBD1
v_call: TRBV11-2
clone_size: .

cdr3_aa: CASSLTGSDEKLFF
d_call: .
v_call: TRBV5-5
clone_size: .

cdr3_aa: CASSVNRGGYTF
d_call: TRBD1
v_call: TRBV7-2
clone_size: .

cdr3_aa: CASSTIGQGMNAEAFF
d_call: TRBD1
v_call: TRBV19
clone_size: .

cdr3_aa: CASRYSGDEQYF
d_call: TRBD2
v_call: TRBV2
clone_size: .

cdr3_aa: CASSEAGPSYNEQFF
d_call: .
v_call: TRBV2
clone_size: .

cdr3_aa: CASISRTVASNQPQHF
d_call: .
v_call: TRBV6-6
clone_size: .

cdr3_aa: CAGSPGANVLTF
d_call: .
v_call: TRBV6-6
clone_size: .

cdr3_aa: CASSQGGGRDNEQFF
d_call: TRBD2
v_call: TRBV4-2
clone_size: .

cdr3_aa: CASSLVAGSSYNEQFF
d_call: .
v_call: TRBV5-5
clone_size: .

cdr3_aa: CAWSVLGQGNQPQHF
d_call: TRBD1
v_call: TRBV30
clone_size: .

cdr3_aa: CAWSVLKGDVGQSRNTIYF
d_call: .
v_call: TRBV30
clone_size: .

cdr3_aa: CASSRKGPGQDANTGELFF
d_call: TRBD1
v_call: TRBV7-9
clone_size: .

cdr3_aa: CASSLASQEGHYSYEQYF
d_call: .
v_call: TRBV5-1
clone_size: .

cdr3_aa: CASNLQGSTEAFF
d_call: TRBD1
v_call: TRBV2
clone_size: .

cdr3_aa: CASSFSDRGIDTQYF
d_call: TRBD1
v_call: TRBV7-9
clone_size: .